A single sample gave rise to the 30 T cell receptor beta chains below, sequenced in a study of cytomegalovirus exposure and HLA in healthy donors. In the PCR, 60 Vbeta and 13 Jbeta primers were used. The assay was immunoSEQ multiplex PCR, and TCRdb's table has in-frame clones only and misses some. Of some 130,000 clones in the sample, 70% to 80% were seen once. The sequencing sample was made of PBMCs. Receptors originate from a man aged 35 to 55 in good health and CMV-seropositive.

The gene calls are TRBV9 and TRBJ2-7, with a weak D call TRBD1 (7 bases). Germline V gene data show CDR1 as SGDLS and CDR2 as YYNGEE. The CDR3 is made up of 16 amino acids. Trimming shortened V by 2 bases and J by 5 bases, and 20 bases separated the two germline ends. DNA of the CDR3: TGTGCCAGCAGCGTTCAGGGGGGACGGGTCGGGGACGAGCAGTACTTC. This codes for CASSVQGGRVGDEQYF.

This rearrangement joins TRBV6-5 to TRBJ1-2, with 7 bases identical to TRBD1. Germline V lookup: CDR1 MNHEY, CDR2 SVGAGI. CDR3 size: 12 residues. V lost 7 bases and J lost 8; bases outside the gene matches: 7. This chain's CDR3 is CASTKGQSGYTF. The CDR3 nucleotides read TGTGCCAGCACCAAGGGACAGAGCGGCTACACCTTC.

The V and J genes are TRBV6-4 and TRBJ1-2; D is possibly TRBD1 (6 bases). The CDR3 consists of 14 residues. V was pared by 4 bases and J by 4 bases, with 13 bases between. Germline CDR1 reads MRHNA; CDR2 reads SNTAGT. In DNA form, the CDR3 reads TGTGCCAGCAGTGCAGAGGGGGGGCTCTATGGCTACACCTTC. This sequence encodes CASSAEGGLYGYTF.

The chain couples TRBV19 to TRBJ1-1; D not certain. V was clipped by 3 bases and J by 5 bases, with 13 bases between them. The CDR3 totals 14 residues. Per germline, CDR1 LNHDA and CDR2 SQIVND (reference sequence). CDR3 DNA sequence: TGTGCCAGTAGTATTAATAGACCGGGGACTGAAGCTTTCTTT. It translates to CASSINRPGTEAFF.

The J gene is TRBJ2-7, the V gene TRBV6-1; possibly TRBD1 for D (5 bases). V gave up 8 bases and J gave up 6 bases, with 17 bases separating them. In germline, CDR1 is MNHNS, CDR2 SASEGT. The CDR3 loop spans 13 amino acids. This CDR3 reads CASAGQGLGEQYF. The CDR3 bases are TGTGCCAGCGCTGGGCAGGGTCTCGGCGAGCAGTACTTC.

In nucleotides, the CDR3 is TGCGCCAGCAGCTTTGCTAGCGGGAGCTACGAGCAGTACTTC. The encoded protein is CASSFASGSYEQYF. The chain uses TRBV5-1 and TRBJ2-7, with 10 nucleotides matching TRBD2. Unmatched junction bases numbered 2, after V lost 2 bases and J lost 3 bases. The germline gives CDR1 SGHRS, CDR2 YFSETQ. CDR3 length: 14 residues.

This chain uses TRBV4-2 with TRBJ2-1; D may be TRBD1 (7 bases). Trimming left V 4 bases short and J 7 bases short, with 14 bases between. This CDR3 region has 14 residues. CDR1 is LGHNA, CDR2 YNFKEQ, per germline. For the CDR3, the DNA is TGTGCCAGCAGCCGCAGGGGGGTGGAGAATGAGCAGTTCTTC. This translates into CASSRRGVENEQFF.

A few counts support this clone. The genes are TRBV12-5 and TRBJ2-5, with D possibly being TRBD2 (5 bases). The V gene's germline CDR1 is LGHNT and CDR2 FRNRAP. The V end was cut by 2 bases, the J end by 5 bases, with 15 bases between. The CDR3 is made up of 15 amino acids. This CDR3 reads CASGLPSRGRETQYF. CDR3 nucleotides: TGTGCTAGTGGTTTGCCCTCCCGGGGAAGGGAGACCCAGTACTTC. The variable domain in full, completed from reference TRBV12-5 and TRBJ2-5, reads DARVTQTPRHKVTEMGQEVTMRCQPILGHNTVFWYRQTMMQGLELLAYFRNRAPLDDSGMPKDRFSAEMPDATLATLKIQPSEPRDSAVYFCASGLPSRGRETQYFGPGTRLLVL.

The chain links TRBV11-2 to TRBJ2-1; 7 bases are shared with TRBD2. The length of the CDR3 is 17 residues. Trimming cost V 2 bases and J 7 bases; bases outside gene matches: 14. Germline V CDR1 and CDR2: SGHAT, FQNNGV. CDR3 in DNA: TGTGCCAGCAGCTTATTCTGGGGGAGGGCCGGGAGGAATGAGCAGTTCTTC. It codes for CASSLFWGRAGRNEQFF.

The table lists this clone with a few counts. V is TRBV28 and J is TRBJ2-1, with D possibly TRBD2 on 6 matching bases. Germline loops: CDR1 MDHEN, CDR2 SYDVKM. Trimming stripped 2 bases from V and 4 bases from J, with 12 bases between. There are 15 residues in the CDR3. CDR3 bases: TGTGCCAGCAGTTTAGGGTACGGGGGTTACAATGAGCAGTTCTTC. It yields the protein CASSLGYGGYNEQFF. The variable domain in full, with the rest retrieved from reference TRBV28 and TRBJ2-1, is DVKVTQSSRYLVKRTGEKVFLECVQDMDHENMFWYRQDPGLGLRLIYFSYDVKMKEKGDIPEGYSVSREKKERFSLILESASTNQTSMYLCASSLGYGGYNEQFFGPGTRLTVL.

This chain uses TRBV2 with TRBJ1-5; TRBD1 matches at 8 bases. Germline lookup yields CDR1 SNHLY and CDR2 FYNNEI. This CDR3 comprises 13 residues. Trimming cost V 5 bases and J 5 bases; bases outside gene matches: 2. The CDR3 loop reads CASSQTGDQPQHF. The CDR3, as DNA: TGTGCCAGCAGTCAGACAGGGGATCAGCCCCAGCATTTT. Based on the CDR3 plus reference TRBV2 and TRBJ1-5, the full variable domain is EPEVTQTPSHQVTQMGQEVILRCVPISNHLYFYWYRQILGQKVEFLVSFYNNEISEKSEIFDDQFSVERPDGSNFTLKIRSTKLEDSAMYFCASSQTGDQPQHFGDGTRLSIL.

This sequence joins TRBV19 and TRBJ1-2; a possible D gene is TRBD1 (5 bases). Trimming left V 7 bases short and J 2 bases short, with 8 bases between. Germline V gene data show CDR1 as LNHDA and CDR2 as SQIVND (reference sequence). This CDR3 spans 12 amino acids. CDR3: CASTQGNYGYTF. The CDR3 DNA is TGTGCCAGTACCCAGGGAAACTATGGCTACACCTTC.

This sequence joins TRBV2 and TRBJ1-5; D may be TRBD1 (6 bases). CDR1 is SNHLY and CDR2 is FYNNEI in the germline V gene. The CDR3 is 15 amino acids. Trimming stripped 6 bases from V and 0 bases from J, with 12 bases between. CDR3 sequence reads: CASRRRQDSNQPQHF. The CDR3 coding sequence is TGTGCCAGCAGAAGGCGACAGGATAGCAATCAGCCCCAGCATTTT.

In its sample, this clone was seen once. The rearrangement uses TRBV6-1 and TRBJ2-1, with D tentatively TRBD1 (6 bases). This CDR3 comprises 14 residues. CDR1 and CDR2 from the germline V gene are MNHNS and SASEGT. With 6 bases removed from V and 5 bases from J, the gap between germline ends came to 14 bases. CDR3 protein: CASRKEDSNNEQFF. The CDR3 bases are TGTGCCAGCAGGAAGGAGGACAGTAACAATGAGCAGTTCTTC.

This chain joins TRBV7-8 and TRBJ1-1; maybe TRBD1 (6 bases). V was clipped by 10 bases and J by 4 bases, with 16 bases between them. The germline gives CDR1 SGHVS, CDR2 FQNEAQ. The CDR3 runs 13 residues. The CDR3 sequence: CATLQQGITEAFF. CDR3 DNA: TGTGCCACCTTACAACAGGGAATCACTGAAGCTTTCTTT.

The chain joins TRBV10-3 to TRBJ2-7; TRBD2 matches at 9 bases. Germline assignment: CDR1 ENHRY and CDR2 SYGVKD. The J segment lost 6 bases and the V segment lost 2 bases, leaving 11 bases of the junction unmatched. The CDR3 is made up of 16 amino acids. The CDR3 region is CAISEGLAGVRFEQYF. CDR3 nucleotides: TGTGCCATCAGTGAGGGGTTAGCGGGAGTGCGGTTCGAGCAGTACTTC.

The V call is TRBV6-1, the J call TRBJ1-5, with D uncertain. Deletions cut 2 bases from V and 6 bases from J, with 14 bases between. Germline values: CDR1 MNHNS, CDR2 SASEGT. The CDR3 covers 15 residues. CDR3 DNA: TGTGCCAGCAGTGAACAGCGGAGGGAGGGTCAGCCCCAGCATTTT. As protein: CASSEQRREGQPQHF.

This chain uses TRBV7-9 with TRBJ2-5; 11 nucleotides agree with TRBD2. CDR3 size: 16 residues. Germline V gene sequence: CDR1 SEHNR, CDR2 FQNEAQ (reference sequence). The ends lost 5 bases at V and 2 bases at J; junction bases unmatched: 7. The CDR3 is CASSHGTSGDQETQYF. For the CDR3, the DNA is TGTGCCAGCAGCCACGGGACTAGCGGAGATCAAGAGACCCAGTACTTC.

CDR3 sequence: CASSKAKGQGIESTEAFF. The CDR3, as DNA: TGTGCCAGCAGCAAAGCGAAGGGACAGGGTATCGAGAGCACTGAAGCTTTCTTT. The rearrangement links TRBV21-1 to TRBJ1-1; the D call in the table, TRBD1, was not verified against the DNA. TRBV21-1 is a recognized pseudogene. This CDR3 has 18 residues.

The chain carries TRBV5-1 and TRBJ2-2, with D possibly matching TRBD2 (5 bases). Germline CDR1 reads SGHRS; CDR2 reads YFSETQ. This CDR3 has 14 residues. V lost 1 base and J 2 bases, leaving 6 bases between the germline ends. The CDR3 is CASSLRENTGELFF. Written as DNA, the CDR3 is TGCGCCAGCAGCTTGCGGGAAAACACCGGGGAGCTGTTTTTT.

To note about this clone: The sample contains more than one DNA sequence encoding this CDR3. The chain joins TRBV5-5 to TRBJ1-1; 8 nucleotides line up with TRBD1. The V segment lost 4 bases and the J segment 1 base; nucleotides outside the gene matches: 3. This CDR3 region has 14 residues. Germline V gives CDR1 SGHKS, CDR2 YYEKEE (reference sequence). The CDR3 reads CASSRDRGNTEAFF. The CDR3 bases are TGTGCCAGCAGCCGAGACAGGGGGAACACTGAAGCTTTCTTT.

V usage is TRBV2 and J usage is TRBJ1-5; 8 bases are a match to TRBD1. Germline trimming cut 5 bases from V and 6 bases from J; bases unmatched to any gene: 3. The CDR3 loop spans 13 amino acids. Germline V CDR1 and CDR2: SNHLY, FYNNEI. The CDR3 reads CASSPTGVQPQHF. CDR3 bases: TGTGCCAGCAGTCCGACAGGGGTTCAGCCCCAGCATTTT.

V usage is TRBV5-4 and J usage is TRBJ2-5; 13 bases agree with TRBD2. This CDR3 has 18 residues. The junction had 8 bases not matched to a gene; V was cut back by 0 bases and J by 3 bases. Germline CDR1 SGHNT, CDR2 YYREEE (reference sequence). CDR3 protein: CASSLGTSGRQVEETQYF. Here the CDR3 DNA reads TGTGCCAGCAGCTTGGGGACTAGCGGGAGACAGGTAGAAGAGACCCAGTACTTC.

The V call is TRBV7-8, the J call TRBJ2-1; TRBD2 matches 7 bases. The CDR3 contains 15 residues. With V trimmed by 10 bases and J by 7 bases, 16 bases remained unmatched. In germline, CDR1 is SGHVS, CDR2 FQNEAQ. CDR3 nucleotide sequence: TGTGCCACCAACCTGAGAGGGAGGGCTTGGAATGAGCAGTTCTTC. Translating it yields CATNLRGRAWNEQFF.

The gene calls are TRBV28 and TRBJ2-4, with 10 nucleotides matching TRBD2. V lost 1 base, J lost 4 bases, and 10 bases stayed unmatched. This CDR3 has 18 amino acids. Germline values: CDR1 MDHEN, CDR2 SYDVKM. CDR3 sequence reads: CASSLSPWTSGMKNIQYF. The CDR3 DNA reads as TGTGCCAGCAGTTTATCCCCTTGGACTAGCGGCATGAAAAACATTCAGTACTTC.

This chain connects TRBV6-1 to TRBJ2-5, with a tentative D call TRBD2 (5 bases). With 7 bases removed from V and 2 bases from J, the gap between germline ends came to 17 bases. Germline loops: CDR1 MNHNS, CDR2 SASEGT. CDR3 length: 15 residues. CDR3 protein: CASTLMPGEQETQYF. The DNA for the CDR3 is TGTGCCAGCACCCTAATGCCCGGGGAACAAGAGACCCAGTACTTC.

The rearrangement joins TRBV7-9 to TRBJ1-4, with D perhaps TRBD1 (5 bases). V was shortened by 3 bases and J by 5 bases, with 16 bases between the two germline ends. Germline V gives CDR1 SEHNR, CDR2 FQNEAQ (reference sequence). CDR3 length: 16 amino acids. The CDR3 protein is CASSFERGGNNEKLFF. For the CDR3, the DNA is TGTGCCAGCAGCTTCGAGCGCGGGGGGAACAATGAAAAACTGTTTTTT.

J is TRBJ2-6 and V is TRBV7-8; the D is unclear. V was shortened by 5 bases and J by 3 bases, with 14 bases between the two germline ends. The CDR3 extends over 16 amino acids. Per germline, CDR1 SGHVS and CDR2 FQNEAQ. This CDR3 reads CASSPLRASGANVLTF. Written as DNA, the CDR3 is TGTGCCAGCAGCCCGTTGAGAGCAAGTGGGGCCAACGTCCTGACTTTC.

The table lists this clone with a few counts. This chain links TRBV11-2 with TRBJ2-5, with 10 bases lining up with TRBD1. Trimming at V came to 3 bases and at J to 5 bases, leaving 6 bases not matched to a gene. The CDR3 is made up of 15 amino acids. Germline CDR1 reads SGHAT; CDR2 reads FQNNGV. The CDR3 nucleotides are TGTGCCAGCAGCTTCAACCCGACAGGGGGCGAGACCCAGTACTTC. Amino acid sequence: CASSFNPTGGETQYF.

This clone was seen more than once but under ten times. This chain links TRBV4-1 with TRBJ2-5; 11 positions agree with TRBD2. The J call may not be correct, given that the DNA end is closer to TRBJ2-7. This CDR3 comprises 18 residues. Per germline, CDR1 MGHRA and CDR2 YSYEKL. The CDR3 reads CASSQELAGEHVVYEQYF. The CDR3 DNA follows: TGCGCCAGCAGCCAAGAACTAGCGGGAGAACACGTGGTCTACGAGCAGTACTTC.